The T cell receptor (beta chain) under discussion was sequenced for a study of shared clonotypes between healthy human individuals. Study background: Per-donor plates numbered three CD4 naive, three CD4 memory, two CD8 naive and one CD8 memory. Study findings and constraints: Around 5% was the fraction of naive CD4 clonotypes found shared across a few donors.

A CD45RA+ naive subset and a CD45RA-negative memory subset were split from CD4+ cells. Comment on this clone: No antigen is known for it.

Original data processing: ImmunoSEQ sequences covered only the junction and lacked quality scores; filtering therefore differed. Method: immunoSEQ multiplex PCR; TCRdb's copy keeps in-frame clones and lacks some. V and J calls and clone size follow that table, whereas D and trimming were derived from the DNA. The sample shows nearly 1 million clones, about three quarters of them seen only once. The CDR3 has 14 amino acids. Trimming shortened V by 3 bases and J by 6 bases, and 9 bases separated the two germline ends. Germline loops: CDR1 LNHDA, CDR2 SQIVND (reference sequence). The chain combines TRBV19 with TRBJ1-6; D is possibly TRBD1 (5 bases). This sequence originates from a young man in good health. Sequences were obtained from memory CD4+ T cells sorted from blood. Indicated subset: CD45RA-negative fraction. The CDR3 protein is CASSIGAPNSPLHF. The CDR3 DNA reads TGTGCCAGTAGTATTGGGGCCCCTAATTCACCCCTCCACTTT.